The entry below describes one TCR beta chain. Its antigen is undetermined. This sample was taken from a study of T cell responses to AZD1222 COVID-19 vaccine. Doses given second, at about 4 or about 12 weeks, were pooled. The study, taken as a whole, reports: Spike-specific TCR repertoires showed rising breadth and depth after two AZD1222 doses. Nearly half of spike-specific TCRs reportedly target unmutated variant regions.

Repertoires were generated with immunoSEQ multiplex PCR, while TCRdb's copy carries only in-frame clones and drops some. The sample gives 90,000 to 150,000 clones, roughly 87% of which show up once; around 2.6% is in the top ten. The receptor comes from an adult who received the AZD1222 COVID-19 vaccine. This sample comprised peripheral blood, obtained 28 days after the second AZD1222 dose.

This chain's CDR3 is CASSRDRANIAFF. DNA for the CDR3: TGTGCCAGCTCTCGGGACAGGGCAAACATCGCTTTCTTT. V is TRBV18 and J is TRBJ1-1; 9 bases are shared with TRBD1. With 6 bases clipped from V and 11 bases from J, the junction kept 10 bases outside the gene matches. The germline V gene has CDR1 KGHSH and CDR2 LQKENI. The CDR3 contains 13 residues.